This T cell receptor beta chain comes out of a study of PD-L1 blockade in urothelial cancer. Whole-study context: From 0 to 3 prior chemotherapy regimens had been given to the patients. Typically, measured as a median, blood samples had over 120,000 T cells.

Germline trimming cut 8 bases from V and 3 bases from J; bases unmatched to any gene: 5. The germline V gene has CDR1 KGHSH and CDR2 LQKENI. The CDR3 length is 13 residues. Clones were sequenced by immunoSEQ multiplex PCR, and TCRdb holds only the in-frame ones, with some missing. Here the sample spans some 84,000 clones, about 80% being singletons. Urothelial carcinoma affected the patients, and it was locally advanced or metastatic. Per-patient samples, pretreatment and on-treatment, numbered 1 to 8. This clone is a singleton in its sample. The source material was PBMCs, sampled around atezolizumab (anti-PD-L1) treatment. The chain employs TRBV18 and TRBJ1-1; 8 nucleotides match TRBD1. The origin of this receptor is a man aged 65-85 years with urothelial cancer. As DNA, the CDR3 is TGTGCCAGCCGCATGGACAGGGACACTGAAGCTTTCTTT. Translation: CASRMDRDTEAFF.